Presented here are 18 T cell receptor beta chains from one specimen sequenced in a study of Ad26.COV2.S vaccination and SARS-CoV-2 variants. Assay used: immunoSEQ multiplex PCR; TCRdb lists only in-frame clones, some missing. The data contain approximately 340,000 clones, about 91% of them seen just once; the ten biggest clones take up 3.9%. The material was peripheral blood, obtained after recovery from COVID-19. All receptors come from a human donor who had recovered from COVID-19.

Details on this clone: This sample includes further DNA sequences coding for the same CDR3. The rearrangement joins TRBV4-3 to TRBJ2-3; no reliable D call. This CDR3 is 15 amino acids long. The V gene lost 0 bases and the J gene lost 1 base, with 8 bases spanning the gap. Germline values: CDR1 LGHNA, CDR2 YSLEER. CDR3 DNA: TGCGCCAGCAGCCAAGATTGGGTGGGCACAGATACGCAGTATTTT. Amino acid sequence: CASSQDWVGTDTQYF.

The chain has TRBV7-9 and TRBJ2-7; weak D call: TRBD1 (5 bases). Germline lookup yields CDR1 SEHNR and CDR2 FQNEAQ (reference sequence). Trimming removed 5 bases at V and 4 bases at J, with 12 bases between. The CDR3 spans 13 residues. CDR3 sequence reads: CASSPQEKYEQYF. CDR3 in DNA: TGTGCCAGCAGCCCACAGGAAAAGTACGAGCAGTACTTC. Using reference TRBV7-9 and TRBJ2-7 for the parts outside the CDR3, the full variable domain is DTGVSQNPRHKITKRGQNVTFRCDPISEHNRLYWYRQTLGQGPEFLTYFQNEAQLEKSRLLSDRFSAERPKGSFSTLEIQRTEQGDSAMYLCASSPQEKYEQYFGPGTRLTVT.

This clone has just a few counts. This chain uses TRBV6-2 or TRBV6-3 with TRBJ2-7; D is possibly TRBD2 (6 bases). This CDR3 region has 15 residues. The germline V gene encodes CDR1 MNHEY and CDR2 SVGEGT. Trimming shortened V by 6 bases and J by 2 bases, and 17 bases separated the two germline ends. This CDR3 reads CASSRAGSGTYEQYF. In nucleotides, the CDR3 is TGTGCCAGCAGCAGGGCCGGTAGCGGAACCTACGAGCAGTACTTC.

The chain employs TRBV7-9 and TRBJ1-1, with D unclear. Germline lookup yields CDR1 SEHNR and CDR2 FQNEAQ (reference sequence). The CDR3 has 14 residues. With 4 bases removed from V and 10 bases from J, the gap between germline ends came to 19 bases. The CDR3 here is CASSSPKYGDGAFF. The DNA of the CDR3 is TGTGCCAGCAGCTCCCCCAAGTATGGTGATGGAGCTTTCTTT.

The chain uses TRBV9 and TRBJ1-2; the D is unclear. CDR3 length: 12 residues. Looked up from germline, CDR1 is SGDLS and CDR2 is YYNGEE. Trimming took off 0 bases at V and 8 bases at J, with 8 bases between the two ends. CDR3 loop: CASSVGPLGYTF. The CDR3 DNA reads TGTGCCAGCAGCGTAGGTCCCCTGGGCTACACCTTC.

V is TRBV29-1 and J is TRBJ1-4, with a weak D call TRBD1 (5 bases). Trimming took off 4 bases at V and 0 bases at J, with 12 bases between the two ends. Germline CDR1 reads SQVTM; CDR2 reads ANQGSEA. The CDR3 extends over 15 amino acids. This chain's CDR3 is CSVGYRSATNEKLFF. In nucleotides, the CDR3 is TGCAGCGTTGGGTACAGGAGTGCAACTAATGAAAAACTGTTTTTT.

The chain couples TRBV10-3 to TRBJ1-1; no definite D call. There are 13 residues in the CDR3. V lost 0 bases to trimming and J lost 5 bases, with 7 bases between them. Germline-derived CDR1 and CDR2 are ENHRY and SYGVKD. CDR3 nucleotide sequence: TGTGCCATCAGTGAGTCGACTCAAACTGAAGCTTTCTTT. It is translated as CAISESTQTEAFF.

The chain combines TRBV5-5 with TRBJ1-2; 7 bases fit TRBD1. The ends lost 2 bases at V and 5 bases at J; junction bases unmatched: 9. Germline V gene data show CDR1 as SGHKS and CDR2 as YYEKEE (reference sequence). CDR3 length: 15 residues. The CDR3 nucleotides are TGTGCCAGCAGCTTTAATTCCAGGGGGGGATATGGCTACACCTTC. Its translation: CASSFNSRGGYGYTF.

The chain combines TRBV2 with TRBJ1-1; 10 bases map to TRBD1. The V and J ends lost 3 bases and 5 bases, in that order; junction bases with no gene match: 3. This CDR3 is 14 amino acids long. Germline V lookup: CDR1 SNHLY, CDR2 FYNNEI. The CDR3 DNA is TGTGCCAGCAGTGATGACAGGGGGCTTACTGAAGCTTTCTTT. Translation gives CASSDDRGLTEAFF.

The chain recombines TRBV3-1 (or the pseudogene TRBV3-2) with TRBJ2-2, with D perhaps TRBD2 (6 bases). CDR3 length equals 13 residues. Germline CDR1 and CDR2: LGHDT and YNNKEL (reference sequence). Trimming took off 8 bases at V and 5 bases at J, with 12 bases between the two ends. The CDR3 protein is CASRGTPTGELFF. CDR3 nucleotide sequence: TGTGCCAGCCGGGGGACTCCAACCGGGGAGCTGTTTTTT.

This chain links TRBV12-5 with TRBJ1-2; no definite D call. The CDR3 contains 13 residues. Germline CDR1 LGHNT, CDR2 FRNRAP. Trimming pared 3 bases from V and 2 bases from J, leaving 7 bases between. CDR3 protein: CASGLSANYGYTF. CDR3 bases: TGTGCTAGTGGTTTAAGCGCGAACTATGGCTACACCTTC.

The chain is built from TRBV3-1 (or the pseudogene TRBV3-2) and TRBJ1-3; 7 bases are shared with TRBD1. Germline CDR1 LGHDT, CDR2 YNNKEL (reference sequence). Trimming took 1 base from V and 4 from J; bases not matched to a gene: 4. This CDR3 comprises 15 residues. Here the CDR3 DNA reads TGTGCCAGCAGCCAAGTCGGGACAGCGGGAAACACCATATATTTT. The encoded protein is CASSQVGTAGNTIYF.

The chain has TRBV6-6 and TRBJ2-7; 8 bases agree with TRBD2. After removal of 0 bases from V and 3 bases from J, the junction contained 4 bases not matched to a gene. Germline CDR1 and CDR2: MNHNY and SVGAGI (reference sequence). The CDR3 sequence is 15 residues long. The CDR3: CASSYSTSDLYEQYF. The CDR3 region has the DNA TGTGCCAGCAGTTACTCGACTAGCGATCTCTACGAGCAGTACTTC.

A word on this clone: Other DNA sequences in this specimen translate into the identical CDR3. The V gene is TRBV12-3 or TRBV12-4, the J gene TRBJ1-5; 8 bases are a match to TRBD1. Losses at the gene ends were 8 bases for V and 4 bases for J; bases not matched to a gene: 4. This CDR3 is built from 13 residues. CDR3 DNA: TGTGCCAGCGGAGACAGGGGTAATCAGCCCCAGCATTTT. This translates into CASGDRGNQPQHF.

The chain recombines TRBV5-1 with TRBJ1-2; no reliable D call. The germline gives CDR1 SGHRS, CDR2 YFSETQ. Deletions cut 4 bases from V and 3 bases from J, with 16 bases between. The CDR3 runs 15 residues. The CDR3 reads CASSTRPGFDYGYTF. DNA for the CDR3: TGCGCCAGCAGCACGCGCCCGGGTTTTGACTATGGCTACACCTTC.

The CDR3 protein is CSALSGGARGGGELFF. The CDR3 DNA sequence: TGCAGCGCCTTAAGCGGGGGGGCGAGGGGCGGCGGGGAGCTGTTTTTT. The chain couples TRBV29-1 to TRBJ2-2; TRBD2 aligns across 10 bases. This CDR3 is 16 amino acids long. In germline, CDR1 is SQVTM, CDR2 ANQGSEA. J gave up 7 bases and V 7 bases, and 15 bases lay outside the gene matches.

The chain combines TRBV24-1 with TRBJ1-1; no clear D gene. This CDR3 has 14 residues. The germline V gene encodes CDR1 KGHDR and CDR2 SFDVKD. Trimming removed 2 bases from V and 5 bases from J, with 11 bases in between. The CDR3 is CATSDSLGGTEAFF. Written as DNA, the CDR3 is TGTGCCACCAGTGATTCGCTGGGAGGGACTGAAGCTTTCTTT.

The CDR3 DNA reads as TGTGCCAGCAGCCAAGACAGGGATGCTGAAGCTTTCTTT. Its translation: CASSQDRDAEAFF. The gene calls are TRBV7-3 and TRBJ1-1; 7 positions agree with TRBD1. CDR1 and CDR2 from the germline V gene are SGHTA and FQGTGA. The CDR3 extends over 13 amino acids. V lost 5 bases, J lost 6 bases, and 6 bases stayed unmatched.